This T cell receptor beta chain emerged from a study of T cell changes during pregnancy in multiple sclerosis. Method: immunoSEQ multiplex PCR; TCRdb's copy keeps in-frame clones and lacks some. The data hold some 40,000 clones, with 94% observed a single time. The CDR3 sequence is 13 residues long. Trimming pared 0 bases from V and 5 bases from J, leaving 5 bases between. From germline, CDR1 is SGHDT and CDR2 YYEEEE. The chain combines TRBV5-6 with TRBJ2-2; D uncertain. The TCR originated in a female donor with multiple sclerosis, enrolled in a pregnancy study. This material consisted of CD4+ T cells from peripheral blood mononuclear cells, taken after pregnancy. This CDR3 reads CASSLERTGELFF. The CDR3 nucleotides read TGTGCCAGCAGCTTGGAGCGTACCGGGGAGCTGTTTTTT.